Listed below are T cell receptor beta chains from one sample, sequenced in a study of shared clonotypes between healthy human individuals. TCRdb's copy holds only in-frame clones and misses some; the assay was immunoSEQ multiplex PCR. The table lists over 2,000,000 clones, 93% of them singletons. The sample taken for sequencing was naive CD8+ T cells from PBMCs. These receptors were obtained from a man aged 18 to 29 in good health. Some clones in this sample may be carry-over from other donors' samples. Both conserved end residues are part of each CDR3. Each record gives: V gene, clone size, J gene, D gene, CDR3 DNA, CDR3 protein. The D gene is left open where the match is weak. Where a row states a size, it is once, few, many or the class of an expanded clone; other rows omit it.

v_gene: TRBV9
abundance: -
j_gene: TRBJ1-2
d_gene: TRBD1
CDR3nt: TGTGCCAGCAGCCCTACCACTACAGGGGGCGACTATGGCTACACCTTC
CDR3aa: CASSPTTTGGDYGYTF

v_gene: TRBV27
abundance: -
j_gene: TRBJ1-2
d_gene: TRBD1
CDR3nt: TGTGCCAGCAGTTTCGTCGGGACAGCTTATGGCTACACCTTC
CDR3aa: CASSFVGTAYGYTF

v_gene: TRBV7-8
abundance: -
j_gene: TRBJ1-3
d_gene: TRBD1
CDR3nt: TGTGCCAGCAGCGAGGACAGGGGAGCTGGAAACACCATATATTTT
CDR3aa: CASSEDRGAGNTIYF

v_gene: TRBV6-6
abundance: -
j_gene: TRBJ1-1
d_gene: TRBD1
CDR3nt: TGTGCCAGCAGTCCCGGGACAGGGGGGTACACTGAAGCTTTCTTT
CDR3aa: CASSPGTGGYTEAFF

v_gene: TRBV7-2
abundance: -
j_gene: TRBJ1-5
d_gene: -
CDR3nt: TGTGCCAGCAGCGCCCGAGGGAATCAGCCCCAGCATTTT
CDR3aa: CASSARGNQPQHF

v_gene: TRBV19
abundance: -
j_gene: TRBJ2-1
d_gene: -
CDR3nt: TGTGCCACCGCGGACAGGAGGGGCAATGAGCAGTTCTTC
CDR3aa: CATADRRGNEQFF

v_gene: TRBV4-3
abundance: -
j_gene: TRBJ2-2
d_gene: -
CDR3nt: TGCGCCAGCAGCCAAGATTGGGCCAGGGGCGGCGGGGAGCTGTTTTTT
CDR3aa: CASSQDWARGGGELFF

v_gene: TRBV4-2
abundance: -
j_gene: TRBJ2-3
d_gene: -
CDR3nt: TGTGCCAGCAGCCAAGATAGGGGGGGTGAGGCAGATACGCAGTATTTT
CDR3aa: CASSQDRGGEADTQYF

v_gene: TRBV9
abundance: -
j_gene: TRBJ1-1
d_gene: TRBD1
CDR3nt: TGTGCCAGCAGCCCGAGGACAGGGAGAAACACTGAAGCTTTCTTT
CDR3aa: CASSPRTGRNTEAFF

v_gene: TRBV27
abundance: -
j_gene: TRBJ2-1
d_gene: -
CDR3nt: TGTGCCAGCAGTTTGACCGGCCCCAATGAGCAGTTCTTC
CDR3aa: CASSLTGPNEQFF

v_gene: TRBV28
abundance: -
j_gene: TRBJ2-2
d_gene: TRBD2
CDR3nt: TGTGCCAGCAGTCCCCTGACTAGCGGGAGGATCCACGGGGAGCTGTTTTTT
CDR3aa: CASSPLTSGRIHGELFF

v_gene: TRBV30
abundance: -
j_gene: TRBJ2-1
d_gene: -
CDR3nt: TGTGCCTGGAGCCTCTCCGGGGGGACAAGTGTAGATGAGCAGTTCTTC
CDR3aa: CAWSLSGGTSVDEQFF

v_gene: TRBV7-3
abundance: -
j_gene: TRBJ2-1
d_gene: -
CDR3nt: TGTGCCAGCAGCTTAACGTACCGGGCCTCCTACAATGAGCAGTTCTTC
CDR3aa: CASSLTYRASYNEQFF

v_gene: TRBV7-9
abundance: -
j_gene: TRBJ1-4
d_gene: -
CDR3nt: TGTGCCAGCAGCCCGACCACTTTCGAAAAACTGTTTTTT
CDR3aa: CASSPTTFEKLFF

v_gene: TRBV4-3
abundance: -
j_gene: TRBJ2-1
d_gene: TRBD2
CDR3nt: TGCGCCAGCAGCCAAGATGGGGGAGGGATCGACGATGAGCAGTTCTTC
CDR3aa: CASSQDGGGIDDEQFF

v_gene: TRBV27
abundance: -
j_gene: TRBJ2-2
d_gene: -
CDR3nt: TGTGCCAGCAGTCCCCCGAGCACCGGGGAGCTGTTTTTT
CDR3aa: CASSPPSTGELFF

v_gene: TRBV9
abundance: -
j_gene: TRBJ2-2
d_gene: -
CDR3nt: TGTGCCAGCAGCGTAGTGGTCGGGGAGCTGTTTTTT
CDR3aa: CASSVVVGELFF

v_gene: TRBV27
abundance: -
j_gene: TRBJ1-2
d_gene: -
CDR3nt: TGTGCCAGCAGTTGGGTTACAGGATATGGCTACACCTTC
CDR3aa: CASSWVTGYGYTF

v_gene: TRBV28
abundance: -
j_gene: TRBJ2-3
d_gene: TRBD2
CDR3nt: TGTGCCAGCAGTTTACCCGGACTAGCAATCCCAGATACGCAGTATTTT
CDR3aa: CASSLPGLAIPDTQYF

v_gene: TRBV7-9
abundance: -
j_gene: TRBJ2-1
d_gene: TRBD2
CDR3nt: TGTGCCAGCAGCCCCTGGGACGGGGGGTCAGGAGAGCAGTTCTTC
CDR3aa: CASSPWDGGSGEQFF

v_gene: TRBV27
abundance: -
j_gene: TRBJ2-7
d_gene: TRBD1
CDR3nt: TGTGCCAGCAGTTTCACCCGGGACAGGGGTTACGAGCAGTACTTC
CDR3aa: CASSFTRDRGYEQYF

v_gene: TRBV6-1
abundance: -
j_gene: TRBJ1-4
d_gene: -
CDR3nt: TGTGCCAGCAGTGAGCGGTGGGAAAAACTGTTTTTT
CDR3aa: CASSERWEKLFF

v_gene: TRBV6-4
abundance: -
j_gene: TRBJ2-1
d_gene: TRBD2
CDR3nt: TGTGCCAGCAGTGTGGGACTAGCGACCTACAATGAGCAGTTCTTC
CDR3aa: CASSVGLATYNEQFF

v_gene: TRBV14
abundance: -
j_gene: TRBJ2-7
d_gene: -
CDR3nt: TGTGCCAGCAGCCAAGATAGTGGCTATCCTTCCTACGAGCAGTACTTC
CDR3aa: CASSQDSGYPSYEQYF

v_gene: TRBV7-9
abundance: -
j_gene: TRBJ2-3
d_gene: -
CDR3nt: TGTGCCAGCAGCTCATCAGGGAGCACAGATACGCAGTATTTT
CDR3aa: CASSSSGSTDTQYF

v_gene: TRBV6-6
abundance: once
j_gene: TRBJ2-3
d_gene: TRBD2
CDR3nt: TGTGCCAGCAGCCCCGGGACTAGCGGCTCAGATACGCAGTATTTT
CDR3aa: CASSPGTSGSDTQYF

v_gene: TRBV15
abundance: -
j_gene: TRBJ2-7
d_gene: -
CDR3nt: TGTGCCACCAGCAGAGATATCCACGAGCAGTACTTC
CDR3aa: CATSRDIHEQYF

v_gene: TRBV25-1
abundance: -
j_gene: TRBJ2-1
d_gene: -
CDR3nt: TGTGCCAGCAGTGAACACAGTGGAATGACTGACTACAATGAGCAGTTCTTC
CDR3aa: CASSEHSGMTDYNEQFF

v_gene: TRBV11-2
abundance: -
j_gene: TRBJ1-2
d_gene: -
CDR3nt: TGTGCCAGCAGCCCACGATTTTGGAGCGGGGGCGCGGACTATGGCTACACCTTC
CDR3aa: CASSPRFWSGGADYGYTF

v_gene: TRBV5-6
abundance: -
j_gene: TRBJ2-7
d_gene: TRBD1
CDR3nt: TGTGCCAGCAGCATGGGGGCGGCAGGGGGCTACGAGCAGTACTTC
CDR3aa: CASSMGAAGGYEQYF

v_gene: TRBV6-1
abundance: -
j_gene: TRBJ1-1
d_gene: -
CDR3nt: TGTGCCAGCAGCTCGGGGTTCTCTAGGGGGACTGAAGCTTTCTTT
CDR3aa: CASSSGFSRGTEAFF

v_gene: TRBV6-1
abundance: -
j_gene: TRBJ2-3
d_gene: -
CDR3nt: TGTGCCAGCATTCTAGAGTGGGGAAACGCCGATACGCAGTATTTT
CDR3aa: CASILEWGNADTQYF

v_gene: TRBV9
abundance: -
j_gene: TRBJ2-7
d_gene: -
CDR3nt: TGTGCCAGCAGCCCCGGGGGTGACACAACCTACGAGCAGTACTTC
CDR3aa: CASSPGGDTTYEQYF

v_gene: TRBV28
abundance: once
j_gene: TRBJ1-2
d_gene: -
CDR3nt: TGTGCCAGCATGGTCGGCTATGGCTACACCTTC
CDR3aa: CASMVGYGYTF

v_gene: TRBV5-1
abundance: -
j_gene: TRBJ2-1
d_gene: TRBD2
CDR3nt: TGCGCCAGCAGCTTGGAGGGTAGCGGGAACTACAATGAGCAGTTCTTC
CDR3aa: CASSLEGSGNYNEQFF

v_gene: TRBV9
abundance: -
j_gene: TRBJ1-5
d_gene: -
CDR3nt: TGTGCCAGCAGCGTAGGTGTGGGTAGCAATCAGCCCCAGCATTTT
CDR3aa: CASSVGVGSNQPQHF

v_gene: TRBV30
abundance: -
j_gene: TRBJ1-2
d_gene: -
CDR3nt: TGTGCCTGGAGGTGGGGGATAGGCTACACCTTC
CDR3aa: CAWRWGIGYTF

v_gene: TRBV14
abundance: -
j_gene: TRBJ2-3
d_gene: -
CDR3nt: TGTGCCAGCAGCCAAGGAAGGGTGGCAGATACGCAGTATTTT
CDR3aa: CASSQGRVADTQYF

v_gene: TRBV5-1
abundance: -
j_gene: TRBJ2-7
d_gene: TRBD2
CDR3nt: TGCGCCAGCAGCTTGAGTAGCGGGAGCTTCTACGAGCAGTACTTC
CDR3aa: CASSLSSGSFYEQYF

v_gene: TRBV9
abundance: -
j_gene: TRBJ2-7
d_gene: -
CDR3nt: TGTGCCAGCAGCGCACGGGGGGCTCTCGAGCAGTACTTC
CDR3aa: CASSARGALEQYF

v_gene: TRBV7-9
abundance: -
j_gene: TRBJ2-1
d_gene: TRBD2
CDR3nt: TGTGCCAGCGAGGGGCGGGAGTACAATGAGCAGTTCTTC
CDR3aa: CASEGREYNEQFF

v_gene: TRBV6-5
abundance: -
j_gene: TRBJ2-7
d_gene: -
CDR3nt: TGTGCCAGCAGTTACTCCTGGGGCAGCCCCTACGAGCAGTACTTC
CDR3aa: CASSYSWGSPYEQYF

v_gene: TRBV18
abundance: -
j_gene: TRBJ2-7
d_gene: -
CDR3nt: TGTGCCAGCTCACCTCCGGCGGGTTCTACCTACGAGCAGTACTTC
CDR3aa: CASSPPAGSTYEQYF

v_gene: TRBV4-1
abundance: -
j_gene: TRBJ1-2
d_gene: -
CDR3nt: TGCGCCAGCAGCCAAGAACCTTTGAGGGGATATGGCTACACCTTC
CDR3aa: CASSQEPLRGYGYTF